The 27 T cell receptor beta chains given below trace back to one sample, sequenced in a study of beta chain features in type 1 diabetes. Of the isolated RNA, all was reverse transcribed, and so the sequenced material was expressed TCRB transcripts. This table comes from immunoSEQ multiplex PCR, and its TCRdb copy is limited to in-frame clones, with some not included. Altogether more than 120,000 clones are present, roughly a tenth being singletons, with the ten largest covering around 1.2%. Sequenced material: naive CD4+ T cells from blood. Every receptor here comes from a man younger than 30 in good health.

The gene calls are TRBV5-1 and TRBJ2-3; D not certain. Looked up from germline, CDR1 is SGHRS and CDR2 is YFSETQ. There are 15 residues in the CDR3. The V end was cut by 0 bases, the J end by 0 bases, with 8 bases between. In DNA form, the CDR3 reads TGCGCCAGCAGCTTGGTGACACCTAGCACAGATACGCAGTATTTT. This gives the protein CASSLVTPSTDTQYF.

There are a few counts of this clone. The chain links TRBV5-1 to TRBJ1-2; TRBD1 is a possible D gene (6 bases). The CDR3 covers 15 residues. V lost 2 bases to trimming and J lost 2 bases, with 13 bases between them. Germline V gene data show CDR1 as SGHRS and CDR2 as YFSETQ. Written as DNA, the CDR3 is TGCGCCAGCAGCTTTGTGACAACAGGGAACTATGGCTACACCTTC. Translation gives CASSFVTTGNYGYTF.

CDR3 bases: TGTGCCAGCAGCGTCTCGGGAATCGTCGACACTGAAGCTTTCTTT. Amino acids: CASSVSGIVDTEAFF. V is TRBV9 and J is TRBJ1-1; D is unclear. CDR1 and CDR2 from the germline V gene are SGDLS and YYNGEE. The CDR3 is 15 amino acids. V was pared by 2 bases and J by 3 bases, with 14 bases between. Filled out from reference TRBV9 and TRBJ1-1, the complete variable domain reads DSGVTQTPKHLITATGQRVTLRCSPRSGDLSVYWYQQSLDQGLQFLIQYYNGEERAKGNILERFSAQQFPDLHSELNLSSLELGDSALYFCASSVSGIVDTEAFFGQGTRLTVV.

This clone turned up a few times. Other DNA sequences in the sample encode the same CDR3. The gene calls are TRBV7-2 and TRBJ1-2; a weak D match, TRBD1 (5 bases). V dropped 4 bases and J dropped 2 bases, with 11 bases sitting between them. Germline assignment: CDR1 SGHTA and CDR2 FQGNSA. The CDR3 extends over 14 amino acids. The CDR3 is CASSSRVANYGYTF. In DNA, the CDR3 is TGTGCCAGCAGCTCCAGGGTGGCCAACTATGGCTACACCTTC.

DNA of the CDR3: TGTGCCAGCAGTGAGGAGGGAAGGGTTTCCTACAATGAGCAGTTCTTC. Its protein product is CASSEEGRVSYNEQFF. The chain recombines TRBV2 with TRBJ2-1; maybe TRBD2 (6 bases). This CDR3 is built from 16 residues. Deletions cut 3 bases from V and 1 base from J, with 13 bases between. Germline V gene data show CDR1 as SNHLY and CDR2 as FYNNEI.

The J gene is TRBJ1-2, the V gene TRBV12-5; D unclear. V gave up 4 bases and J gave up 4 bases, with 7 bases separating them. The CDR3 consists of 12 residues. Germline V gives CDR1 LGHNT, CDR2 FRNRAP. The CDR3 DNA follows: TGTGCTAGTGGTTCGCGCGTCTATGGCTACACCTTC. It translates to CASGSRVYGYTF.

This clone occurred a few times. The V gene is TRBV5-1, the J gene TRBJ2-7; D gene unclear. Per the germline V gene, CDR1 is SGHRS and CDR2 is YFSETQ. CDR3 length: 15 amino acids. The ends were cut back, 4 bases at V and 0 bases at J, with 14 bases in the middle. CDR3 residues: CASSLGSRSSYEQYF. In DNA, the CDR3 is TGCGCCAGCAGCCTTGGGTCAAGGAGCTCCTACGAGCAGTACTTC.

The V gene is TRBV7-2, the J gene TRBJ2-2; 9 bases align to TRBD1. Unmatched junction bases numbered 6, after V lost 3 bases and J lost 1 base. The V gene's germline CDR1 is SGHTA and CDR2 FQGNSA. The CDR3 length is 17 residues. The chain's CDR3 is CASSLGQGHLNTGELFF. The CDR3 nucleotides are TGTGCCAGCAGCTTGGGACAGGGCCACTTGAACACCGGGGAGCTGTTTTTT.

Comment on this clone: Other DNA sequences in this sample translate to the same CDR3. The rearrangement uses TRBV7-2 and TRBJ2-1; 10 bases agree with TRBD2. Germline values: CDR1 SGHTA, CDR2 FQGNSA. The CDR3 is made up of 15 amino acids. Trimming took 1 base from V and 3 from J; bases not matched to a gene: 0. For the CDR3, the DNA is TGTGCCAGCAGCTTAGAGCGGGGGGGCTACAATGAGCAGTTCTTC. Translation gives CASSLERGGYNEQFF.

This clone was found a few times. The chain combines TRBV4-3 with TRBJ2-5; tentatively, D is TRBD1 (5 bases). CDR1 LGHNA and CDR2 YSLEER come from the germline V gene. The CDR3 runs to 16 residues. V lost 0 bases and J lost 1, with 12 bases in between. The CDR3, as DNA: TGCGCCAGCAGCCAAGAGTCAGGGATGAGCCAAGAGACCCAGTACTTC. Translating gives CASSQESGMSQETQYF.

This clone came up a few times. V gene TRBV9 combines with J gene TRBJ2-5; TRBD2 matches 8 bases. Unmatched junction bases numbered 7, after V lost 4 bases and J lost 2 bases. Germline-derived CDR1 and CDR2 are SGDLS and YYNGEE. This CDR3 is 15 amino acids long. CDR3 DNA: TGTGCCAGCAGCTTCGGACTAGCAGATCAAGAGACCCAGTACTTC. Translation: CASSFGLADQETQYF.

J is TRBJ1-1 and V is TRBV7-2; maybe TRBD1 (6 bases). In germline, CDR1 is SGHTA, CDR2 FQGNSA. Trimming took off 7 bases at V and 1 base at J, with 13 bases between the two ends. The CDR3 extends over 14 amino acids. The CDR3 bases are TGTGCCAGCAAGGGGGGGGGCCCGAACACTGAAGCTTTCTTT. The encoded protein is CASKGGGPNTEAFF. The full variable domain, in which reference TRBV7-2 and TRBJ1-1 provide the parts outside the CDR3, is GAGVSQSPSNKVTEKGKDVELRCDPISGHTALYWYRQSLGQGLEFLIYFQGNSAPDKSGLPSDRFSAERTGGSVSTLTIQRTQQEDSAVYLCASKGGGPNTEAFFGQGTRLTVV.

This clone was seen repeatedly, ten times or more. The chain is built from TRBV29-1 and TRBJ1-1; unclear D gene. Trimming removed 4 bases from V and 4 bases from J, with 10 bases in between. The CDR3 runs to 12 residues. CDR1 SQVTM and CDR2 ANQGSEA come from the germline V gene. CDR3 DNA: TGCAGCGTTGCTCGGGGATCCACTGAAGCTTTCTTT. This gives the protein CSVARGSTEAFF.

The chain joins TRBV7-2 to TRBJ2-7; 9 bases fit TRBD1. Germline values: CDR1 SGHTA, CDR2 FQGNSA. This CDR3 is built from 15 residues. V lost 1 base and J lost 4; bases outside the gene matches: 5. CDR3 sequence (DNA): TGTGCCAGCAGCTTAGACGGGACAGGGTCGTACGAGCAGTACTTC. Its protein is CASSLDGTGSYEQYF.

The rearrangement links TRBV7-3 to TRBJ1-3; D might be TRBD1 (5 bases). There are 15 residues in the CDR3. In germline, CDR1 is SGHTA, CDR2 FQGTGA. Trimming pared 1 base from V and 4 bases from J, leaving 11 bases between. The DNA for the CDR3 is TGTGCCAGCAGCTTAAGTCAAGGGGAAGGAAACACCATATATTTT. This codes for CASSLSQGEGNTIYF.

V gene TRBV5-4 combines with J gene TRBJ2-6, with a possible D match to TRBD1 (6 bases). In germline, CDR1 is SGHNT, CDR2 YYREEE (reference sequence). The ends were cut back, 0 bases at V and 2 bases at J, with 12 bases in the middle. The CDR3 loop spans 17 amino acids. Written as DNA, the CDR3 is TGTGCCAGCAGCTTGGCTCAGGGGTCTGCTGGGGCCAACGTCCTGACTTTC. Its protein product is CASSLAQGSAGANVLTF. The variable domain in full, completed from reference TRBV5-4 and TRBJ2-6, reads ETGVTQSPTHLIKTRGQQVTLRCSSQSGHNTVSWYQQALGQGPQFIFQYYREEENGRGNFPPRFSGLQFPNYSSELNVNALELDDSALYLCASSLAQGSAGANVLTFGAGSRLTVL.

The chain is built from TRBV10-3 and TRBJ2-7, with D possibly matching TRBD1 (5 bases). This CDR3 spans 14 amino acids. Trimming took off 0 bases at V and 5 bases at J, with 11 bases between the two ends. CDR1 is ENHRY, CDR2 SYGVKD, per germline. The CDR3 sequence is CAISESKGVNEQYF. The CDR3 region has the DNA TGTGCCATCAGTGAGTCGAAAGGGGTCAACGAGCAGTACTTC.

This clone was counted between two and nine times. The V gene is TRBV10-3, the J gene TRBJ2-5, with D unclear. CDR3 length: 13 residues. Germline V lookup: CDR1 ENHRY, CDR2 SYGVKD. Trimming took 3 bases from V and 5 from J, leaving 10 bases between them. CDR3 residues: CAISDGTGETQYF. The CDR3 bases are TGTGCCATCAGTGACGGCACCGGGGAGACCCAGTACTTC.

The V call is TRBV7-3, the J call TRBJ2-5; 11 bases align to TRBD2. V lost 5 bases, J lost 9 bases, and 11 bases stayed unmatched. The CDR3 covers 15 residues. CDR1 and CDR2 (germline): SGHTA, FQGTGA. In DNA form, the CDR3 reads TGTGCCAGCAGCAGAGTAGCGGGGGGGTCCGGGGCCCAGTACTTC. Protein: CASSRVAGGSGAQYF.

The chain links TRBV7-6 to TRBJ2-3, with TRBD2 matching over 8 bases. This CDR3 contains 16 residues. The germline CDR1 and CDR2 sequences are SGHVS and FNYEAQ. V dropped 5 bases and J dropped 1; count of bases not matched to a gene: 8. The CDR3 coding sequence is TGTGCCAGCAGCCCCTTGGGGCGGGGGGGCACAGATACGCAGTATTTT. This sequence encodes CASSPLGRGGTDTQYF.

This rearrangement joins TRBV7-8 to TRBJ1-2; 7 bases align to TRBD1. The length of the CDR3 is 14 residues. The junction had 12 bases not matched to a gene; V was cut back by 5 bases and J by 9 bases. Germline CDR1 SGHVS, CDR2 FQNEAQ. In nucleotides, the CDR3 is TGTGCCAGCAGCGCTGTAGGGACAGCCTCGAGCTACACCTTC. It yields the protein CASSAVGTASSYTF.

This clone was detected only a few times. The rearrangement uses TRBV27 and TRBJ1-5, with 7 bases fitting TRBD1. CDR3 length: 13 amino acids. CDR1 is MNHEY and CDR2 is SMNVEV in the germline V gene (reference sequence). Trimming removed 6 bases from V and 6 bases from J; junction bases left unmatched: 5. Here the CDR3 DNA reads TGTGCCAGCAGCCCCGACAGGGTTCAGCCCCAGCATTTT. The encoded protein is CASSPDRVQPQHF.

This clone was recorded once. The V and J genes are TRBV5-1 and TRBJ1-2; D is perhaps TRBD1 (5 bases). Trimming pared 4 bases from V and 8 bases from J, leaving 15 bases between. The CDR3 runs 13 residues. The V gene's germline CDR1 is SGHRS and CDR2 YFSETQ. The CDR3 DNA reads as TGCGCCAGCAGCCTTGGAGACAGCTACGGCTACACCTTC. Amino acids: CASSLGDSYGYTF. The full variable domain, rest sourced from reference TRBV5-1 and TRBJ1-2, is KAGVTQTPRYLIKTRGQQVTLSCSPISGHRSVSWYQQTPGQGLQFLFEYFSETQRNKGNFPGRFSGRQFSNSRSEMNVSTLELGDSALYLCASSLGDSYGYTFGSGTRLTVV.

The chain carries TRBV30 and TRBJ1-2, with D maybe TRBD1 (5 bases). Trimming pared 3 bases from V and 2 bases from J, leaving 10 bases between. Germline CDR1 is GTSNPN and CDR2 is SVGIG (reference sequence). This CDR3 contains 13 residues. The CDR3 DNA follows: TGTGCCTGGAGCGGGGGGAGAAACTATGGCTACACCTTC. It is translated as CAWSGGRNYGYTF.

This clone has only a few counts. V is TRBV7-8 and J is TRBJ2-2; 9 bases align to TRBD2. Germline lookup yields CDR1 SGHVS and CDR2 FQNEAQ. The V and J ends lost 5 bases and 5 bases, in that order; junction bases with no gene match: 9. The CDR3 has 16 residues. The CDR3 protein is CASSERTSGGTGELFF. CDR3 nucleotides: TGTGCCAGCAGCGAGAGGACAAGCGGGGGGACCGGGGAGCTGTTTTTT.

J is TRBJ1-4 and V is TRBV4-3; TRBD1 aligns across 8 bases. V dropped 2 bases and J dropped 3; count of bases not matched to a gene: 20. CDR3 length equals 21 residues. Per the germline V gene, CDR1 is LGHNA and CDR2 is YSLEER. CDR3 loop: CASSQNLQGGRFMHPNEKLFF. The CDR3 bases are TGCGCCAGCAGCCAAAATCTACAGGGGGGGAGATTCATGCATCCTAATGAAAAACTGTTTTTT.

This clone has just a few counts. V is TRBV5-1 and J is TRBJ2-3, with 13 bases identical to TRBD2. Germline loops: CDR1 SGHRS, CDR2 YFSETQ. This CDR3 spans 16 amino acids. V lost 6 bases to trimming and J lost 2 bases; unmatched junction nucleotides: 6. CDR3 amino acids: CASTGLAGDLTDTQYF. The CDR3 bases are TGCGCCAGCACTGGACTAGCGGGGGACCTCACAGATACGCAGTATTTT.